A single sample is the source of the 5 T cell receptor beta chains below, sequenced in a study of T cell responses to AZD1222 COVID-19 vaccine. Data came from immunoSEQ multiplex PCR; TCRdb stores just in-frame clones and leaves some out. The table lists approximately 180,000 clones, approximately 90% of them singletons. Specimen: peripheral blood, collected on day 0 of AZD1222 vaccination. These receptors were collected from an adult in good health.

This chain uses TRBV7-3 with TRBJ1-1; no clear D gene. The germline CDR1 and CDR2 sequences are SGHTA and FQGTGA. Deletions cut 2 bases from V and 1 base from J, with 17 bases between. The CDR3 runs 17 residues. DNA of the CDR3: TGTGCCAGCAGCTTAGTTTGGCCGCAGTGGAGGAACACTGAAGCTTTCTTT. Translating it yields CASSLVWPQWRNTEAFF. Full variable domain (rest looked up from reference TRBV7-3 and TRBJ1-1): GAGVSQTPSNKVTEKGKYVELRCDPISGHTALYWYRQSLGQGPEFLIYFQGTGAADDSGLPNDRFFAVRPEGSVSTLKIQRTERGDSAVYLCASSLVWPQWRNTEAFFGQGTRLTVV.

This chain uses TRBV12-5 with TRBJ1-1; no clear D gene. Germline V gene lookup returns CDR1 LGHNT and CDR2 FRNRAP. Deletions cut 0 bases from V and 4 bases from J, with 6 bases between. This CDR3 contains 13 residues. Written as DNA, the CDR3 is TGTGCTAGTGGTTTGGTACCGGGCACTGAAGCTTTCTTT. The encoded protein is CASGLVPGTEAFF.

The chain employs TRBV11-2 and TRBJ2-1; 9 bases fit TRBD2. Germline CDR1 SGHAT, CDR2 FQNNGV. The V gene end was trimmed by 3 bases and the J gene end by 9 bases; junction bases not matched to a gene: 6. The length of the CDR3 is 14 residues. DNA of the CDR3: TGTGCCAGCAGCTTGGCGGGGGGGCCGGTTGAGCAGTTCTTC. Translation: CASSLAGGPVEQFF. Full variable domain (missing parts from reference TRBV11-2 and TRBJ2-1): EAGVAQSPRYKIIEKRQSVAFWCNPISGHATLYWYQQILGQGPKLLIQFQNNGVVDDSQLPKDRFSAERLKGVDSTLKIQPAKLEDSAVYLCASSLAGGPVEQFFGPGTRLTVL.

The genes are TRBV3-1 (or the pseudogene TRBV3-2) and TRBJ1-1; possibly TRBD1 for D (5 bases). Germline assignment: CDR1 LGHDT and CDR2 YNNKEL (reference sequence). The CDR3 has 12 residues. Trimming took off 3 bases at V and 6 bases at J, with 8 bases between the two ends. The CDR3 region is CASSQETAEAFF. The CDR3 nucleotides read TGTGCCAGCAGCCAGGAGACAGCTGAAGCTTTCTTT.

The chain has TRBV5-4 and TRBJ2-1, with D perhaps matching TRBD2 (6 bases). Germline V gene lookup returns CDR1 SGHNT and CDR2 YYREEE (reference sequence). The CDR3 is made up of 17 amino acids. The V end lost 3 bases, the J end lost 4 bases, and 20 bases lay between the germline ends. The CDR3 protein is CASSSGPVGGVYNEQFF. CDR3 coding DNA: TGTGCCAGCAGCTCGGGTCCAGTGGGCGGGGTATACAATGAGCAGTTCTTC. Complete variable domain (other parts from reference TRBV5-4 and TRBJ2-1): ETGVTQSPTHLIKTRGQQVTLRCSSQSGHNTVSWYQQALGQGPQFIFQYYREEENGRGNFPPRFSGLQFPNYSSELNVNALELDDSALYLCASSSGPVGGVYNEQFFGPGTRLTVL.